This T cell receptor beta chain was found in a study of CD8+ T cells in alopecia areata. TCR sequencing used cDNA made by reverse transcription of extracted RNA. The method was immunoSEQ multiplex PCR; TCRdb's version includes in-frame clones alone and lacks a portion of them. The data show about 200,000 clones, 60% seen once. The CDR3 extends over 14 amino acids. In germline, CDR1 is SGHTA, CDR2 FQGTGA. V lost 5 bases to trimming and J lost 2 bases; unmatched junction nucleotides: 6. Treatment specified: oral pan-JAK inhibitor, 5-10 mg twice daily. This receptor was taken from a human donor with alopecia areata. The rearrangement links TRBV7-3 to TRBJ2-7, with 7 bases identical to TRBD2. The source material was CD4+ T cells sorted from blood, sampled at week 24, from a patient treated with tofacitinib. CDR3 amino acids: CASSPRDYAYEQYF. The CDR3 bases are TGTGCCAGCAGCCCCCGGGACTACGCCTACGAGCAGTACTTC. The full variable domain, its missing parts supplied by reference TRBV7-3 and TRBJ2-7, is GAGVSQTPSNKVTEKGKYVELRCDPISGHTALYWYRQSLGQGPEFLIYFQGTGAADDSGLPNDRFFAVRPEGSVSTLKIQRTERGDSAVYLCASSPRDYAYEQYFGPGTRLTVT.